These T cell receptor beta chains were read from a single sample in a study of blood T cell repertoires in COVID-19. Assay: immunoSEQ multiplex PCR; the TCRdb copy retains only in-frame clones and omits some. The table includes hundreds of thousands of clones, approximately 90% detected once. Sequencing was done on a sample of peripheral blood. These receptors were obtained from a woman aged 25 to 45 with active or convalescent COVID-19. Each CDR3 is given with its conserved first and last residue. The D gene is left open where the match is weak. Size tells how often a clone was seen (once, few, many) or the class of an expanded clone, and some rows leave it out.

J gene | V gene | D gene | clone size | CDR3 protein | CDR3 DNA
TRBJ1-1 | TRBV25-1 | NA | NA | CATRGGGMNTEAFF | TGTGCCACCCGAGGGGGGGGCATGAACACTGAAGCTTTCTTT
TRBJ1-1 | TRBV14 | NA | NA | CASSQESTGITRTEAFF | TGTGCCAGCAGCCAAGAGTCGACAGGTATCACGAGGACTGAAGCTTTCTTT
TRBJ2-1 | TRBV11-3 | TRBD2 | NA | CASSPGLAGFNEQFF | TGTGCCAGCAGCCCGGGACTAGCGGGTTTCAATGAGCAGTTCTTC
TRBJ2-3 | TRBV12-3/TRBV12-4 | NA | NA | CASSFSGDTQYF | TGTGCCAGCAGTTTCTCCGGAGATACGCAGTATTTT
TRBJ1-2 | TRBV19 | NA | NA | CASSRGRGGTNYGYTF | TGTGCCAGTAGTAGGGGGCGAGGAGGAACTAACTATGGCTACACCTTC
TRBJ2-3 | TRBV10-2 | NA | NA | CAALSGNSTDTQYF | TGCGCCGCGCTCAGCGGAAATAGCACAGATACGCAGTATTTT
TRBJ2-5 | TRBV5-1 | TRBD2 | NA | CASSRVLAGGTRETQYF | TGCGCCAGCAGCAGGGTTCTAGCGGGGGGAACGCGGGAGACCCAGTACTTC
TRBJ2-3 | TRBV18 | NA | NA | CASSPRGEVTDTQYF | TGTGCCAGCTCACCACGGGGGGAAGTCACAGATACGCAGTATTTT
TRBJ2-7 | TRBV2 | NA | NA | CASNQGGSSYEQYF | TGTGCCAGCAACCAGGGGGGCAGCTCCTACGAGCAGTACTTC
TRBJ1-1 | TRBV6-5 | NA | NA | CASSFLNTEAFF | TGTGCCAGCAGTTTCCTAAACACTGAAGCTTTCTTT
TRBJ1-5 | TRBV6-5 | NA | NA | CASRDSLNQPQHF | TGTGCCAGCCGGGACTCCCTGAATCAGCCCCAGCATTTT
TRBJ1-1 | TRBV4-1 | NA | once | CASSLNQVEAFF | TGCGCCAGCAGTCTTAACCAGGTTGAAGCTTTCTTT
TRBJ1-2 | TRBV6-5 | TRBD1 | once | CASSQTGGGYGYTF | TGTGCCAGCAGCCAAACAGGGGGCGGCTATGGCTACACCTTC
TRBJ1-2 | TRBV6-5 | TRBD1 | NA | CASRPGQNYGYTF | TGTGCCAGCAGGCCGGGACAGAACTATGGCTACACCTTC
TRBJ1-2 | TRBV3-1/TRBV3-2 | NA | few | CASSPLRYIHYYGYTF | TGTGCCAGCAGCCCACTGAGGTACATCCACTACTATGGCTACACCTTC
TRBJ1-5 | TRBV6-6 | NA | NA | CASSYSPSGNQPQHF | TGTGCCAGCAGTTACTCCCCTTCGGGCAATCAGCCCCAGCATTTT
TRBJ2-2 | TRBV6-5 | NA | NA | CAEGDPNTGELFF | TGTGCCGAGGGGGACCCGAACACCGGGGAGCTGTTTTTT
TRBJ2-7 | TRBV6-1 | TRBD1 | NA | CASSEVGTGLEDEQYF | TGTGCCAGCAGTGAAGTTGGGACAGGGTTGGAGGACGAGCAGTACTTC
TRBJ1-1 | TRBV10-1 | NA | NA | CASRPDSLNTEAFF | TGCGCCAGCAGACCGGACAGCCTGAACACTGAAGCTTTCTTT
TRBJ2-1 | TRBV16 | NA | NA | CASSQSIGGVNEQFF | TGTGCCAGCAGCCAAAGTATCGGAGGGGTAAATGAGCAGTTCTTC
TRBJ2-5 | TRBV4-2 | NA | NA | CASSQAPGDGTETQYF | TGTGCCAGCAGCCAAGCCCCGGGGGACGGGACAGAGACCCAGTACTTC
TRBJ1-3 | TRBV11-2 | TRBD1 | NA | CASRRLVGTGAMGDTIYF | TGTGCCAGCAGACGCTTGGTCGGGACAGGGGCTATGGGGGACACCATATATTTT
TRBJ1-1 | TRBV27 | NA | NA | CASSAYQGSTEAFF | TGTGCCAGCAGCGCTTACCAAGGGAGCACTGAAGCTTTCTTT
TRBJ2-7 | TRBV10-1 | NA | NA | CASSESRNSAESAYEQYF | TGCGCCAGCAGTGAGTCGAGAAATAGCGCTGAGTCCGCCTACGAGCAGTACTTC
TRBJ1-2 | TRBV5-4 | NA | NA | CASSLGGEGVYYGYTF | TGTGCCAGCAGCTTGGGCGGTGAAGGGGTCTACTATGGCTACACCTTC
TRBJ1-1 | TRBV18 | NA | NA | CASSPQPQTEAFF | TGTGCCAGCTCACCACAGCCACAGACTGAAGCTTTCTTT
TRBJ2-5 | TRBV7-8 | TRBD1 | NA | CASSPSTGGKETQYF | TGTGCCAGCAGCCCCTCGACAGGGGGAAAAGAGACCCAGTACTTC
TRBJ1-4 | TRBV4-1 | TRBD1 | NA | CASSQDWQDRRNEKLFF | TGCGCCAGCAGCCAAGATTGGCAGGACAGGAGAAATGAAAAACTGTTTTTT
TRBJ2-1 | TRBV10-1 | TRBD2 | NA | CASSAGTSGSTPQFF | TGCGCCAGCAGTGCCGGGACTAGCGGGTCCACACCCCAGTTCTTC
TRBJ2-7 | TRBV11-2 | TRBD2 | NA | CASSPWTSWETYEQYF | TGTGCCAGCAGCCCATGGACTAGCTGGGAAACATACGAGCAGTACTTC
TRBJ2-1 | TRBV23-1 | NA | NA | CASVPRAPCNEQFF | TGCGCCAGCGTCCCGCGGGCCCCTTGCAATGAGCAGTTCTTC
TRBJ1-4 | TRBV15 | NA | once | CATSINRASNEKLFF | TGTGCCACCAGCATTAACAGGGCCTCTAATGAAAAACTGTTTTTT
TRBJ2-3 | TRBV10-2 | TRBD2 | NA | CASSLSSGGTDTQYF | TGCGCCAGCTCCCTAAGTAGCGGGGGGACAGATACGCAGTATTTT
TRBJ2-2 | TRBV11-2 | TRBD1 | NA | CASSLKGGGGELFF | TGTGCCAGCAGCTTAAAAGGGGGCGGCGGGGAGCTGTTTTTT
TRBJ2-7 | TRBV5-1 | NA | NA | CASSLDGGEQYF | TGCGCCAGCAGCTTGGATGGAGGTGAGCAGTACTTC
TRBJ1-5 | TRBV2 | TRBD1 | NA | CASGQGISNQPQHF | TGTGCCAGCGGACAGGGCATTAGCAATCAGCCCCAGCATTTT
TRBJ1-2 | TRBV6-1 | NA | NA | CASSEVGQPAYGYTF | TGTGCCAGCAGTGAAGTTGGACAGCCCGCCTATGGCTACACCTTC
TRBJ1-4 | TRBV27 | NA | NA | CASSVYRDNLGEKLFF | TGTGCCAGCAGTGTATATAGGGACAATCTCGGTGAAAAACTGTTTTTT
TRBJ1-4 | TRBV7-5 | NA | NA | CVRSLAQAIGSWSEKLFF | TGTGTCAGAAGCTTAGCACAGGCAATCGGGTCCTGGAGTGAAAAACTGTTTTTT
TRBJ1-2 | TRBV12-3/TRBV12-4 | NA | NA | CASSFGDFSYTF | TGTGCCAGCAGTTTCGGGGACTTCAGCTACACCTTC
TRBJ1-2 | TRBV6-5 | NA | NA | CASIRQVRSGGYTF | TGTGCCAGCATTCGCCAGGTGCGGTCGGGGGGCTACACCTTC
TRBJ2-7 | TRBV5-4 | TRBD2 | once | CASSLVGLAGIEQYF | TGTGCCAGCAGCTTGGTAGGACTAGCGGGGATCGAGCAGTACTTC
TRBJ2-2 | TRBV7-9 | NA | NA | CASSLSGITGELFF | TGTGCCAGCAGCTTATCAGGGATCACCGGGGAGCTGTTTTTT
TRBJ2-2 | TRBV30 | NA | NA | CAWSVPSGTNTGELFF | TGTGCCTGGAGTGTACCAAGCGGAACGAACACCGGGGAGCTGTTTTTT
TRBJ2-1 | TRBV6-5 | TRBD1 | once | CASSLTGVGEQFF | TGTGCCAGCAGTCTCACAGGGGTGGGTGAGCAGTTCTTC
TRBJ1-3 | TRBV11-2 | NA | NA | CASSLGSAGSFSGNTIYF | TGTGCCAGCAGCTTAGGGTCGGCGGGTTCCTTCTCTGGAAACACCATATATTTT
TRBJ2-3 | TRBV2 | TRBD2 | NA | CASSEGLAEDTQYF | TGTGCCAGCAGTGAAGGGCTAGCGGAGGATACGCAGTATTTT
TRBJ1-2 | TRBV7-2 | TRBD1 | NA | CASSPRAGGVYYGYTF | TGTGCCAGCAGCCCGAGGGCAGGGGGAGTTTACTATGGCTACACCTTC
TRBJ2-7 | TRBV5-1 | NA | once | CASSLGLGSYEQYF | TGCGCCAGCAGCTTGGGGCTAGGCTCCTACGAGCAGTACTTC
TRBJ1-1 | TRBV29-1 | NA | NA | CSVASGEYTEAFF | TGCAGCGTCGCCTCCGGGGAGTACACTGAAGCTTTCTTT
TRBJ1-2 | TRBV2 | TRBD1 | NA | CASRPGTGTDYTF | TGTGCCAGCAGACCCGGGACGGGGACAGACTACACCTTC
TRBJ1-3 | TRBV30 | NA | NA | CAWAGNPGNTIYF | TGTGCCTGGGCCGGGAACCCCGGAAACACCATATATTTT
TRBJ2-7 | TRBV6-6 | TRBD1 | NA | CASSSQGAYEQYF | TGTGCCAGCAGTTCTCAGGGGGCCTACGAGCAGTACTTC
TRBJ2-7 | TRBV6-5 | NA | NA | CASSYRTTELYF | TGTGCCAGCAGTTATAGGACAACAGAACTGTACTTC
TRBJ1-4 | TRBV4-1 | TRBD1 | few | CASSQVPGQGATNEKLFF | TGCGCCAGCAGCCAGGTCCCGGGACAGGGGGCAACTAATGAAAAACTGTTTTTT
TRBJ1-2 | TRBV5-1 | NA | NA | CASSGMGAEDGYTF | TGCGCCAGCAGCGGGATGGGGGCTGAGGATGGCTACACCTTC
TRBJ1-2 | TRBV5-1 | NA | NA | CASGEGSVYGYTF | TGCGCCAGCGGGGAAGGGAGCGTCTATGGCTACACCTTC
TRBJ1-2 | TRBV6-5 | TRBD1 | few | CASRGQGSHGYTF | TGTGCCAGCAGGGGACAGGGAAGTCATGGCTACACCTTC
TRBJ2-7 | TRBV28 | NA | few | CASEGEEQYF | TGTGCCAGCGAGGGGGAGGAGCAGTACTTC
TRBJ2-3 | TRBV6-1 | TRBD2 | NA | CASSDYWTSGGITDTQYF | TGTGCCAGCAGTGACTACTGGACTAGCGGGGGGATCACAGATACGCAGTATTTT